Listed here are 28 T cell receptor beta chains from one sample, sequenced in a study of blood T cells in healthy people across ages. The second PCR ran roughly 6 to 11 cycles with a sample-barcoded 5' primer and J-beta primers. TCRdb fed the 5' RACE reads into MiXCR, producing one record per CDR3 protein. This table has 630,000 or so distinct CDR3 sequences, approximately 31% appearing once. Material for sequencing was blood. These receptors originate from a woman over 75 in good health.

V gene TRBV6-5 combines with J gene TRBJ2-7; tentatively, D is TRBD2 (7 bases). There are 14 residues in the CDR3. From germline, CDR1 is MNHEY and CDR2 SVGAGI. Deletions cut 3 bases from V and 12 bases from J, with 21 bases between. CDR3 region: CASSYSTGRETLYF. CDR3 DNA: TGTGCCAGCAGTTATAGTACAGGGCGGGAGACCCTGTACTTC.

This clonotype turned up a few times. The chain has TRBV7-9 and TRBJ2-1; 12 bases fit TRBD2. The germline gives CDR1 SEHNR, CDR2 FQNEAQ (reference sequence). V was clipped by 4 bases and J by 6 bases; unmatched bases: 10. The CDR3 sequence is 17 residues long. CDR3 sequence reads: CASSYNKLAGGSNEQFF. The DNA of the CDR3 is TGTGCCAGCAGCTATAATAAACTAGCGGGGGGAAGCAATGAGCAGTTCTTC.

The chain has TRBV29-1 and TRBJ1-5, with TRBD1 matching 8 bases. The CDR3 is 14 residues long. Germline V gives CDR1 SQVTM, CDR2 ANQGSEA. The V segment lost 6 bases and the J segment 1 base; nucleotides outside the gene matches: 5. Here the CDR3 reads CSVQQGASNQPQHF. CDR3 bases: TGCAGCGTGCAGCAGGGGGCGAGCAATCAGCCCCAGCATTTT.

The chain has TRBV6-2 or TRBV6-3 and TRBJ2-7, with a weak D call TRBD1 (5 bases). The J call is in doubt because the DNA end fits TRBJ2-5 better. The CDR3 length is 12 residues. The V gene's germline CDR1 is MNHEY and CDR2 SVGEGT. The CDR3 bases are TGTGCCAACACCCAGCACAGGGAGACCCAGTACTTC. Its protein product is CANTQHRETQYF.

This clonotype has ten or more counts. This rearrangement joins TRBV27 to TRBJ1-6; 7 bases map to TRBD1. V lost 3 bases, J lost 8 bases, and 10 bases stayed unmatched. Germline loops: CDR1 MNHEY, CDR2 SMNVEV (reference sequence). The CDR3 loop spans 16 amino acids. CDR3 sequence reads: CASSLQGVSIDSPLHF. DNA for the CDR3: TGTGCCAGCAGTTTGCAGGGGGTATCGATCGATTCACCCCTCCACTTT.

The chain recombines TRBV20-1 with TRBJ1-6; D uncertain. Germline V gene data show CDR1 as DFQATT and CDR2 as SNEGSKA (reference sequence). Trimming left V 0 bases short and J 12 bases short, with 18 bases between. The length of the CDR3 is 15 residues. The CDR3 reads CSARDFGAQARPLHF. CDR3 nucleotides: TGCAGTGCTAGAGATTTCGGCGCGCAGGCCCGACCCCTCCACTTT.

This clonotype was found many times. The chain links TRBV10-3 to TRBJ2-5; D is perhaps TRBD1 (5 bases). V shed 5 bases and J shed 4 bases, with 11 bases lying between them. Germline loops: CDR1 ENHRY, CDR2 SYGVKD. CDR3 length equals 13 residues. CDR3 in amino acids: CAISTTQGETQYF. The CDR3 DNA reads TGTGCCATCAGTACCACCCAGGGAGAGACCCAGTACTTC.

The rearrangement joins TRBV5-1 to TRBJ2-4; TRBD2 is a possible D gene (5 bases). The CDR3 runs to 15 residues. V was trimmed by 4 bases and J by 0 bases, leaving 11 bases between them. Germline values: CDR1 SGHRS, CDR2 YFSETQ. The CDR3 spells CASSPGILAKNIQYF. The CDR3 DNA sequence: TGCGCCAGCAGCCCCGGGATTCTAGCCAAAAACATTCAGTACTTC.

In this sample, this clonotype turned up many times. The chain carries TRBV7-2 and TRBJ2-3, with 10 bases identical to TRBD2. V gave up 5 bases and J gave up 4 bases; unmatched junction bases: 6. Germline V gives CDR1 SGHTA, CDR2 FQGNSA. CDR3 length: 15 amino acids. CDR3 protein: CASSTGLAIPDTQYF. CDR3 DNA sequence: TGTGCCAGCAGCACGGGACTAGCGATCCCAGATACGCAGTATTTT.

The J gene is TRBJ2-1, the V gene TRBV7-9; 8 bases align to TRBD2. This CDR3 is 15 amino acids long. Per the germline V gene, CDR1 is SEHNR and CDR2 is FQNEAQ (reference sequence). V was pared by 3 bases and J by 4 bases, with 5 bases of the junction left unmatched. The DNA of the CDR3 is TGTGCCAGCAGCTTGAGCGGGAGCTGGTACAATGAGCAGTTCTTC. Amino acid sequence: CASSLSGSWYNEQFF.

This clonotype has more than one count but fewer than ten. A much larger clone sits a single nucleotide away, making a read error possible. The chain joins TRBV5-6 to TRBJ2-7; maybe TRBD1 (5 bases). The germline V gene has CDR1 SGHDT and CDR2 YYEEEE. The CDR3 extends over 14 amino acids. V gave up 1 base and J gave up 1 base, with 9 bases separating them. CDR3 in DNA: TGTGCCAGCAGCTTGCGTAGGGGTTCCTACGAGCAGTACTTC. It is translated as CASSLRRGSYEQYF.

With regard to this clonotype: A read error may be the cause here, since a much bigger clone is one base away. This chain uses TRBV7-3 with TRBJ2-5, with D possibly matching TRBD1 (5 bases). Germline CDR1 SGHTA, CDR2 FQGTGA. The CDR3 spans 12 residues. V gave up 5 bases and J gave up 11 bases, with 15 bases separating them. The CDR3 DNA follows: TGTGCCAGCAGCCAAGACAGTTCCGCGCAGTACTTC. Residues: CASSQDSSAQYF.

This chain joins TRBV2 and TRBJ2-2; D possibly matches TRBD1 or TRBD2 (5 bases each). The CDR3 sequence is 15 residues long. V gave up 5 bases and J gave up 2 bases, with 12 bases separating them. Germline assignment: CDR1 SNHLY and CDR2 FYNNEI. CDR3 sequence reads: CASSTQEANTGELFF. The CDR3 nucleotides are TGTGCCAGCAGTACACAGGAGGCTAACACCGGGGAGCTGTTTTTT.

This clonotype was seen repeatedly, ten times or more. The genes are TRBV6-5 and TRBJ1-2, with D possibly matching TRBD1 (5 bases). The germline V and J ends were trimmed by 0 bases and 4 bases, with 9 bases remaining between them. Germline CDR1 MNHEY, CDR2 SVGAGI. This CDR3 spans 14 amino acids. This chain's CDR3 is CASSYSGDRYGYTF. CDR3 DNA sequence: TGTGCCAGCAGTTACTCAGGGGACCGCTATGGCTACACCTTC.

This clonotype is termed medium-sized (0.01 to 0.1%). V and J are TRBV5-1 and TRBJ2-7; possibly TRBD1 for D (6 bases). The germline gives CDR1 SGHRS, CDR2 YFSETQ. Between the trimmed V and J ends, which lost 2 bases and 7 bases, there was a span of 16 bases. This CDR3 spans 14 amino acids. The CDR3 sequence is CASSLNQGPGEQYF. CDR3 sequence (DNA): TGCGCCAGCAGCTTAAACCAGGGGCCTGGGGAGCAGTACTTC.

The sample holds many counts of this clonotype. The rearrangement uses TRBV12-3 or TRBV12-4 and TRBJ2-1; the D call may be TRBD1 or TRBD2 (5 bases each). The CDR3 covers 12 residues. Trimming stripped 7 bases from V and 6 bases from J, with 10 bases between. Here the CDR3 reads CASNSGGNEQFF. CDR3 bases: TGTGCCAGCAATTCTGGGGGCAATGAGCAGTTCTTC.

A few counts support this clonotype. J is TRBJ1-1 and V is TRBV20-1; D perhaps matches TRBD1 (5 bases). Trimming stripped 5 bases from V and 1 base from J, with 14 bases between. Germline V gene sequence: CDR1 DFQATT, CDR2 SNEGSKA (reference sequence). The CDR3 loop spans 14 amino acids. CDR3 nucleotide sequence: TGCAGTGCTGCCGGGGCCTCTTCGAACACTGAAGCTTTCTTT. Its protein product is CSAAGASSNTEAFF.

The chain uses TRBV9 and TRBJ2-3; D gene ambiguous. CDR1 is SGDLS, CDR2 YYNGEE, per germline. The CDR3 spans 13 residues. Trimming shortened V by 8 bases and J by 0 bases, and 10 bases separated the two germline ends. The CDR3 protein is CASSTTSTDTQYF. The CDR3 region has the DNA TGTGCCAGTTCGACCACTAGCACAGATACGCAGTATTTT.

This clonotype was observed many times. This CDR3 reads CASRSGAHEQFF. CDR3 coding DNA: TGTGCCAGCAGATCAGGGGCCCATGAGCAGTTCTTC. The chain has TRBV27 and TRBJ2-1, with a tentative D call TRBD1 (6 bases). Germline V gene lookup returns CDR1 MNHEY and CDR2 SMNVEV (reference sequence). The germline V and J ends were trimmed by 6 bases and 8 bases, with 11 bases remaining between them. The CDR3 totals 12 residues.

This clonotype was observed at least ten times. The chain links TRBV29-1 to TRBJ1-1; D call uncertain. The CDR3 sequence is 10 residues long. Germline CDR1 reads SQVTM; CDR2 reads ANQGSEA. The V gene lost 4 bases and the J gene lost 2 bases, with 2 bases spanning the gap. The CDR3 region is CSVANTEAFF. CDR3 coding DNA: TGCAGCGTTGCTAACACTGAAGCTTTCTTT.

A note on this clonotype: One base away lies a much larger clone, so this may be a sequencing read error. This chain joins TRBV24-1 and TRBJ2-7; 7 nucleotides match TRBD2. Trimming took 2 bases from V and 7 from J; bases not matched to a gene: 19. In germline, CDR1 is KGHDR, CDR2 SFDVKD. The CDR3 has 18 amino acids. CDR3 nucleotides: TGTGCCACCAGTGATTCGAGAACGACAGCGGGGATTACCAATGAGCAGTACTTC. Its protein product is CATSDSRTTAGITNEQYF.

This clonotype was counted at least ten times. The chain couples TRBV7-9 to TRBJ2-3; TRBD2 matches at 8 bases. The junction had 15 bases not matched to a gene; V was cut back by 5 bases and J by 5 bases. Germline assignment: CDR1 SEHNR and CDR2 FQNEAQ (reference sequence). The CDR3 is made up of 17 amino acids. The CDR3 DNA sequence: TGTGCCAGCAGCGTCCTGAGCATCGGGGGGGCGGGAGATACGCAGTATTTT. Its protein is CASSVLSIGGAGDTQYF.

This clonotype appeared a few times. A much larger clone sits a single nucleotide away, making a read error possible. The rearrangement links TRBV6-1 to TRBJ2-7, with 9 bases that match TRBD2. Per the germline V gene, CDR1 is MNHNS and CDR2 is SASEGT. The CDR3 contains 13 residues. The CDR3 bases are TGTGCCAGCAGGGAAGCGGGGGGAACCGAGCAGTACTTC. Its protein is CASREAGGTEQYF.

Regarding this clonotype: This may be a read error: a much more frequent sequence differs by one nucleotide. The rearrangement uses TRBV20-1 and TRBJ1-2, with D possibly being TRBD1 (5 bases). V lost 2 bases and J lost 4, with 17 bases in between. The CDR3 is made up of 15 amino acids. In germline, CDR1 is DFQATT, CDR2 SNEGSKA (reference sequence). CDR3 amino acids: CSARPDLWGIYGYTF. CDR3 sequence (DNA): TGCAGTGCTAGACCAGATCTCTGGGGCATCTATGGCTACACCTTC.

The CDR3, as DNA: TGTGCCAGCGACAGGGGGGAGACCCAGTACTTC. As protein: CASDRGETQYF. The rearrangement links TRBV2 to TRBJ2-4, with 9 bases matching TRBD1. The better agreement between TRBJ2-5 and the DNA end casts doubt on the J call. Per germline, CDR1 SNHLY and CDR2 FYNNEI. The CDR3 extends over 11 amino acids.

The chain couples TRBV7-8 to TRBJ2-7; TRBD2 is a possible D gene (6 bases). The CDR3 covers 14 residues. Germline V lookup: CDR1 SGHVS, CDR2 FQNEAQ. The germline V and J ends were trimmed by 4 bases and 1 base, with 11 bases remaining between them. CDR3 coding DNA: TGTGCCAGCAGCTGGAGGGAGCTTTCCTACGAGCAGTACTTC. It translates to CASSWRELSYEQYF.

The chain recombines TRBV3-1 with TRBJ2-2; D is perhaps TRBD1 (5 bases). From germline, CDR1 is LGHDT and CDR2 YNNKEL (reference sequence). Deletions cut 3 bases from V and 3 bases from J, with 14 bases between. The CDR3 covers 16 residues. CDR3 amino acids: CASSHQPAGYTGELFF. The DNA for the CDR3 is TGTGCCAGCAGCCACCAACCGGCAGGGTACACCGGGGAGCTGTTTTTT.

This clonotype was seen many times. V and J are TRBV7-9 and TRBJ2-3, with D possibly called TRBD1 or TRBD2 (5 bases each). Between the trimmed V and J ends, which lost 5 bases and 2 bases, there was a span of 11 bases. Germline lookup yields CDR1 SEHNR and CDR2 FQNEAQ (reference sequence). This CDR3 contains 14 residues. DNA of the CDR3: TGTGCCAGCAGCCACCCGGGACCCACAGATACGCAGTATTTT. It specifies CASSHPGPTDTQYF.